Below, one T cell receptor (beta chain) is given with its context. Its antigen is unidentified. The data were produced by immunoSEQ multiplex PCR, yet TCRdb's version contains in-frame clones alone and is incomplete. The profile shows about 480,000 clones, roughly 87% of them singletons. The data were taken from a study of Ad26.COV2.S vaccination and SARS-CoV-2 variants. The CDR3 has 13 amino acids. Germline CDR1 reads LGHDT; CDR2 reads YNNKEL (reference sequence). Between the trimmed V and J ends, which lost 6 bases and 8 bases, there was a span of 11 bases. Regarding the study as a whole: The study found higher spike-specific TCR breadth in vaccine than placebo recipients. A substantial breadth of spike-specific CD8+ and CD4+ T cell responses after vaccination has been reported. Possibly, TCR breadth and depth analyses underestimated total T cell responses.

The treatment here: around 19 received Ad26.COV2.S at low or high dose, single or two shots; a few received placebo; per-sample allocation not given. Sampling happened 63 days after the first vaccine or placebo injection. Vaccine was an Ad26 vector expressing Wuhan-strain SARS-CoV-2 spike. The V gene is TRBV3-1 (or the pseudogene TRBV3-2), the J gene TRBJ1-6; tentatively, D is TRBD1 (6 bases). Specimen: peripheral blood, collected in a trial of Ad26.COV2.S vaccine versus placebo. This receptor was identified in a person between 18 and 60 years old who received the Ad26.COV2.S COVID-19 vaccine or a placebo. CDR3 DNA: TGTGCCAGCAGGCGGACAGTAGATTCACCCCTCCACTTT. It is translated as CASRRTVDSPLHF.